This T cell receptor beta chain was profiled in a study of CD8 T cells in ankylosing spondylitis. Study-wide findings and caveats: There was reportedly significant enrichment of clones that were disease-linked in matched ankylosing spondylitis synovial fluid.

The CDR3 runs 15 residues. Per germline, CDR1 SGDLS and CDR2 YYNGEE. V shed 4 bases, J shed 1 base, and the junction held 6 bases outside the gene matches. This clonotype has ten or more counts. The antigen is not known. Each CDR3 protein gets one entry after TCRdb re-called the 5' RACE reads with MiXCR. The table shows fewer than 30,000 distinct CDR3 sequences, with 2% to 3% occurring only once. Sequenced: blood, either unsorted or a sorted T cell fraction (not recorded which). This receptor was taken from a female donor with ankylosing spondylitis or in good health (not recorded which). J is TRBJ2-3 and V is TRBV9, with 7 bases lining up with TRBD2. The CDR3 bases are TGTGCCAGCAGCAAGGGACTATCAGGCACAGATACGCAGTATTTT. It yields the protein CASSKGLSGTDTQYF. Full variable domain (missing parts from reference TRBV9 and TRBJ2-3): DSGVTQTPKHLITATGQRVTLRCSPRSGDLSVYWYQQSLDQGLQFLIQYYNGEERAKGNILERFSAQQFPDLHSELNLSSLELGDSALYFCASSKGLSGTDTQYFGPGTRLTVL.